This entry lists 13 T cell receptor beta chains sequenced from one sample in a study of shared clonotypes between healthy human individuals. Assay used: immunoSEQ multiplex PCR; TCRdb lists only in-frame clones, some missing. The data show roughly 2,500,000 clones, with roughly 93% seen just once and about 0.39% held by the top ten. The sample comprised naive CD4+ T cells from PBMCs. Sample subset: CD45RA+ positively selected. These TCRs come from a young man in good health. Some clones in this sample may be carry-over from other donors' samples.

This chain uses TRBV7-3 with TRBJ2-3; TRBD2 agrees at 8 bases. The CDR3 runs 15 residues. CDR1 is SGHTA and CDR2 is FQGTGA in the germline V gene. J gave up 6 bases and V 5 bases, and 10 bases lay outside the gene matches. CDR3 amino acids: CASSPSGTRGDTQYF. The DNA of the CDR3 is TGTGCCAGCAGCCCCTCCGGGACTAGGGGGGATACGCAGTATTTT.

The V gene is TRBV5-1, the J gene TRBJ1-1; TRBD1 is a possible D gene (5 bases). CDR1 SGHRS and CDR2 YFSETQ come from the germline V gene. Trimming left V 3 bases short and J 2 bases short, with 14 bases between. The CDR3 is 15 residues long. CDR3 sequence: CASSSLSTVNTEAFF. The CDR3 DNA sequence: TGCGCCAGCAGCTCTTTATCGACAGTTAACACTGAAGCTTTCTTT.

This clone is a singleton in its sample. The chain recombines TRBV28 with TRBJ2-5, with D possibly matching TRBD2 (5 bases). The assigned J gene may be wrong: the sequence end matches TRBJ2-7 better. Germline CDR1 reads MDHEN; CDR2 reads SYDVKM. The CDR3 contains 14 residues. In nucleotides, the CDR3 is TGTGCCAGCAGTTTACGAGGGCCCTACTACGAGCAGTACTTC. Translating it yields CASSLRGPYYEQYF.

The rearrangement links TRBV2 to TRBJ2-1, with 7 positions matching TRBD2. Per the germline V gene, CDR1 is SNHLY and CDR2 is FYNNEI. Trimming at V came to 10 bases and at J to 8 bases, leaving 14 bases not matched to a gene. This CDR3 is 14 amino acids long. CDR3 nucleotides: TGTGCCACAGGATGGGGAGGGCGTGGGGATGAGCAGTTCTTC. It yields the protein CATGWGGRGDEQFF.

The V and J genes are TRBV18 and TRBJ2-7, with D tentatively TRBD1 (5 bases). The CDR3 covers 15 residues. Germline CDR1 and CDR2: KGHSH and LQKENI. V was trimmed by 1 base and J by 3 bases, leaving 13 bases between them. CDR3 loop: CASSPQSGIDYEQYF. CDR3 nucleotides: TGTGCCAGCTCACCACAATCAGGGATCGACTACGAGCAGTACTTC.

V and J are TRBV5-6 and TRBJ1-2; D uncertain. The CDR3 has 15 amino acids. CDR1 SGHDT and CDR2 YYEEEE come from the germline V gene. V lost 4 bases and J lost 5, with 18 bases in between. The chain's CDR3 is CASSLQDGYFYGYTF. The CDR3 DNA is TGTGCCAGCAGCCTGCAGGACGGTTACTTTTATGGCTACACCTTC.

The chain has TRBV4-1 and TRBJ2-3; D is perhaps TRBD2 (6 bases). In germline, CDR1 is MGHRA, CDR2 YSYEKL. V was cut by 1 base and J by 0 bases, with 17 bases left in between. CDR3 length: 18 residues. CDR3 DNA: TGCGCCAGCAGCCAAGTTGGGGGTAGCGGCACTAGCACAGATACGCAGTATTTT. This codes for CASSQVGGSGTSTDTQYF.

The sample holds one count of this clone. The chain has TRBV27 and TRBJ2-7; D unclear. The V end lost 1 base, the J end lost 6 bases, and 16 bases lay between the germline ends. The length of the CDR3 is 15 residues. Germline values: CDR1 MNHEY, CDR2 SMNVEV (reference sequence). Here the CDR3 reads CASSLFGGEGLEQYF. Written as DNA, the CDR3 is TGTGCCAGCAGTTTATTCGGCGGAGAAGGGCTCGAGCAGTACTTC.

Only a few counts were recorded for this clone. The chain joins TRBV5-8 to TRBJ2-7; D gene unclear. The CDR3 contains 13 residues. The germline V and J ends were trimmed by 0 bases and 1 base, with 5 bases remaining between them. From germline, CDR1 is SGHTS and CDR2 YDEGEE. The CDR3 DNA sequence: TGTGCCAGCAGCTTGGGGATTTCCTACGAGCAGTACTTC. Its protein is CASSLGISYEQYF.

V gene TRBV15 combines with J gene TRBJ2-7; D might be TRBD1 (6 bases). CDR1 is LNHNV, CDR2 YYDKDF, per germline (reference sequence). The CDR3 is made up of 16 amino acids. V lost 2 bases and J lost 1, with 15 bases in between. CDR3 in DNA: TGTGCCACCAGCAGACAAAAGACAGGTATTTCCTACGAGCAGTACTTC. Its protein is CATSRQKTGISYEQYF.

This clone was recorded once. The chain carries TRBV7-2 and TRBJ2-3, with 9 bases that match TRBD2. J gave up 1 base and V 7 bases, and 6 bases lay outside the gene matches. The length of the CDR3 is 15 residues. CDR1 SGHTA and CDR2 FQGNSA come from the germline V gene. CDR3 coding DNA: TGTGCCAGCAACAAACTAGCGGGCCGCACAGATACGCAGTATTTT. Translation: CASNKLAGRTDTQYF.

The CDR3 coding sequence is TGCGCCAGCAGTCCTGACCGGGTAGCGGACGGCACAGATACGCAGTATTTT. It specifies CASSPDRVADGTDTQYF. The V gene is TRBV10-2, the J gene TRBJ2-3, with D possibly TRBD2 on 6 matching bases. Germline V gene lookup returns CDR1 WSHSY and CDR2 SAAADI. This CDR3 has 17 amino acids. Between the trimmed V and J ends, which lost 5 bases and 1 base, there was a span of 19 bases.

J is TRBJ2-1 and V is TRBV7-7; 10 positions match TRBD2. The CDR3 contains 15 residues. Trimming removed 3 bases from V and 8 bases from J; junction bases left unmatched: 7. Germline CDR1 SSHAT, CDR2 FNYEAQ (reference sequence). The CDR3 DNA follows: TGTGCCAGCAGCTTGGAGCGGGAGGGCTTCGATGAGCAGTTCTTC. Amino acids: CASSLEREGFDEQFF. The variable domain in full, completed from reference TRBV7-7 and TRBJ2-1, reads GAGVSQSPRYKVTKRGQDVTLRCDPISSHATLYWYQQALGQGPEFLTYFNYEAQPDKSGLPSDRFSAERPEGSISTLTIQRTEQRDSAMYRCASSLEREGFDEQFFGPGTRLTVL.